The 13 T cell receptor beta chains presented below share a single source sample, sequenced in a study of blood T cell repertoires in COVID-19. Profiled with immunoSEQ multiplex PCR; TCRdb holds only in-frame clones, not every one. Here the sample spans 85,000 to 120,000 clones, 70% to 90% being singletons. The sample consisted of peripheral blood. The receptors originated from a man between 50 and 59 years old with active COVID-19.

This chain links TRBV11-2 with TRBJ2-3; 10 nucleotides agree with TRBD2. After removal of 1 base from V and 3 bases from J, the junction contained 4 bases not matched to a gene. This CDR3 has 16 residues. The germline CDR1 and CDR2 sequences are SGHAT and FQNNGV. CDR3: CASSLGGLAVTDTQYF. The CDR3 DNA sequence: TGTGCCAGCAGCTTAGGAGGACTAGCGGTTACAGATACGCAGTATTTT.

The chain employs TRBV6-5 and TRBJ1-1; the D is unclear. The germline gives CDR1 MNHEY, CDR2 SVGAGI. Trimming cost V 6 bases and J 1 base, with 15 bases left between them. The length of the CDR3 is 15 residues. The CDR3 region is CASRGAIARNTEAFF. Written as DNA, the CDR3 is TGTGCCAGCAGGGGAGCTATCGCCCGGAACACTGAAGCTTTCTTT.

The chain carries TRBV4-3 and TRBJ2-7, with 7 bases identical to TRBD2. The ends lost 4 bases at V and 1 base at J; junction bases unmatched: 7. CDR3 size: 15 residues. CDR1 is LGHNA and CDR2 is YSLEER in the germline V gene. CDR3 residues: CASSRSGTDSYEQYF. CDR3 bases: TGCGCCAGCAGCCGAAGCGGGACGGATTCCTACGAGCAGTACTTC.

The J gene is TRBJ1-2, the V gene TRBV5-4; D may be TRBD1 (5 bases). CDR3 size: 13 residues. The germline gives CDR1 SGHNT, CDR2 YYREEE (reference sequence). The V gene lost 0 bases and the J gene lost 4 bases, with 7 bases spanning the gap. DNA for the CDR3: TGTGCCAGCAGCTTGGGTGACAGCTATGGCTACACCTTC. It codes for CASSLGDSYGYTF.

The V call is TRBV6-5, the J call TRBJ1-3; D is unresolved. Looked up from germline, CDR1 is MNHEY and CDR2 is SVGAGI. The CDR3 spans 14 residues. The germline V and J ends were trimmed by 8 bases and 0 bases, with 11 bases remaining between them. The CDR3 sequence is CASGVESSGNTIYF. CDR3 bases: TGTGCCAGCGGAGTGGAGAGCTCTGGAAACACCATATATTTT.

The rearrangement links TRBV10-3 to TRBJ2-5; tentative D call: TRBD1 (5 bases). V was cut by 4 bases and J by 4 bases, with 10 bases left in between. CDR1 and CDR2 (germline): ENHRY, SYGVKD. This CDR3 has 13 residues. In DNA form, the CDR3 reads TGTGCCATCAGTGCAGGGAACCGAGAGACCCAGTACTTC. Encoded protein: CAISAGNRETQYF.

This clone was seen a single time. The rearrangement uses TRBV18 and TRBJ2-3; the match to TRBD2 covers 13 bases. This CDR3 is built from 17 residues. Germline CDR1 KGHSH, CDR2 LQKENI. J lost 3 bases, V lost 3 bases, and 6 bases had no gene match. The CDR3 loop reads CASSPPGLAGRTDTQYF. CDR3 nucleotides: TGTGCCAGCTCACCCCCGGGACTAGCGGGGAGGACAGATACGCAGTATTTT.

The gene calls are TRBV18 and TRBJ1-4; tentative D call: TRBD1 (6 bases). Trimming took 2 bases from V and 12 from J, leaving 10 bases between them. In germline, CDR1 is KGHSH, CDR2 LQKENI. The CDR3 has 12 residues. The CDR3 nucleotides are TGTGCCAGCTCACCAGGGGGCCTAGAACTGTTTTTT. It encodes CASSPGGLELFF.

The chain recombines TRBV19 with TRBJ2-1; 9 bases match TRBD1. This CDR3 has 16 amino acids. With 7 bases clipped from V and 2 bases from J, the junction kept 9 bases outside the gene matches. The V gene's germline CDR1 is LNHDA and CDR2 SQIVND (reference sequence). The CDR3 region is CASTPDRGKAYNEQFF. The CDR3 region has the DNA TGTGCCAGTACCCCCGACAGGGGGAAGGCCTACAATGAGCAGTTCTTC.

CDR3 DNA sequence: TGTGCCAGCTCACCGGTCGTGCCAGAGGTGAGAACTGAAGCTTTCTTT. Translation: CASSPVVPEVRTEAFF. The rearrangement joins TRBV18 to TRBJ1-1; D gene ambiguous. Trimming shortened V by 3 bases and J by 5 bases, and 19 bases separated the two germline ends. Germline CDR1 is KGHSH and CDR2 is LQKENI. The CDR3 consists of 16 residues.

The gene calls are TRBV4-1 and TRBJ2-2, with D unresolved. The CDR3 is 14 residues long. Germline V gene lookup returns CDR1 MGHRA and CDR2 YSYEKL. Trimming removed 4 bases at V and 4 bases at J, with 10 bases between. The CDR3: CASSPETVTGELFF. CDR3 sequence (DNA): TGCGCCAGCAGCCCAGAGACTGTCACCGGGGAGCTGTTTTTT.

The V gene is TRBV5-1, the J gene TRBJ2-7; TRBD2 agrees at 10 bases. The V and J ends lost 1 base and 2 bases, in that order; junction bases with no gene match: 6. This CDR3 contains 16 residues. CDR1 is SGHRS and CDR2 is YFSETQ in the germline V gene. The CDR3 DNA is TGCGCCAGCAGCTTGAAAGGACTAGCGGCGACCTACGAGCAGTACTTC. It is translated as CASSLKGLAATYEQYF.

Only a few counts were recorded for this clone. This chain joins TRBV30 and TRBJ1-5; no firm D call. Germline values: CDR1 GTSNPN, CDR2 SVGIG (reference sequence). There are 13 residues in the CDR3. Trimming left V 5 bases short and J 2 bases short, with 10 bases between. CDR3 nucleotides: TGTGCCTGGGGTTACCAGGGCAATCAGCCCCAGCATTTT. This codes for CAWGYQGNQPQHF.